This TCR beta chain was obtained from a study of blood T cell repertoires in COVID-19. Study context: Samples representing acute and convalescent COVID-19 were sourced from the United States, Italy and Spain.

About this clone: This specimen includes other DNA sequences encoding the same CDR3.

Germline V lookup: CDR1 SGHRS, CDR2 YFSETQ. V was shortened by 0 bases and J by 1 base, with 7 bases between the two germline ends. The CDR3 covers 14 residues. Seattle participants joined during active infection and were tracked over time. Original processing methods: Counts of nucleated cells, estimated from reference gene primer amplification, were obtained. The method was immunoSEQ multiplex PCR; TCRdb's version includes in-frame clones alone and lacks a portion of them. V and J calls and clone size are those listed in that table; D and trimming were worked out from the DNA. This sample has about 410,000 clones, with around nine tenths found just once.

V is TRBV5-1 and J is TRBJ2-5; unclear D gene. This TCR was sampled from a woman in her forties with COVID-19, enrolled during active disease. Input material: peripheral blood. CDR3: CASSLGGVQETQYF. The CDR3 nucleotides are TGCGCCAGCAGCTTGGGCGGAGTCCAAGAGACCCAGTACTTC.